This TCR beta chain was identified in a study of glioma-infiltrating T cells. Across the study: Dexamethasone exposure before glioma surgery was limited to six or fewer days.

Germline CDR1 reads DFQATT; CDR2 reads SNEGSKA (reference sequence). This CDR3 spans 13 amino acids. The J segment lost 5 bases and the V segment lost 3 bases, leaving 5 bases of the junction unmatched. This clonotype was picked up one time. Its matching antigen is unknown. This may stem from a read error, because a much larger clone lies one nucleotide away. Whole-study findings and limits: Tissue-blood divergence was below expectation in non-neoplastic patients, above in gliomas.

The iRepertoire nested amplicon-rescue multiplex PCR amplified TCR alpha and beta CDR3s from RNA. TCRdb redid the calling of the multiplex PCR reads with MiXCR, one entry per CDR3 protein. The table records around 350,000 distinct CDR3 sequences, roughly two fifths of them present only once. V is TRBV20-1 and J is TRBJ1-2; 8 bases are shared with TRBD1. The sequencing sample was made of glioma tissue, nonneoplastic brain tissue, or PBMCs (not recorded which). This TCR derives from a human donor with low-grade glioma or glioblastoma, undergoing nonglioma brain surgery, or in good health (not recorded which). The CDR3: CSASAGGNYGYTF. The CDR3, as DNA: TGCAGTGCTAGCGCAGGGGGCAATTATGGCTACACCTTC.